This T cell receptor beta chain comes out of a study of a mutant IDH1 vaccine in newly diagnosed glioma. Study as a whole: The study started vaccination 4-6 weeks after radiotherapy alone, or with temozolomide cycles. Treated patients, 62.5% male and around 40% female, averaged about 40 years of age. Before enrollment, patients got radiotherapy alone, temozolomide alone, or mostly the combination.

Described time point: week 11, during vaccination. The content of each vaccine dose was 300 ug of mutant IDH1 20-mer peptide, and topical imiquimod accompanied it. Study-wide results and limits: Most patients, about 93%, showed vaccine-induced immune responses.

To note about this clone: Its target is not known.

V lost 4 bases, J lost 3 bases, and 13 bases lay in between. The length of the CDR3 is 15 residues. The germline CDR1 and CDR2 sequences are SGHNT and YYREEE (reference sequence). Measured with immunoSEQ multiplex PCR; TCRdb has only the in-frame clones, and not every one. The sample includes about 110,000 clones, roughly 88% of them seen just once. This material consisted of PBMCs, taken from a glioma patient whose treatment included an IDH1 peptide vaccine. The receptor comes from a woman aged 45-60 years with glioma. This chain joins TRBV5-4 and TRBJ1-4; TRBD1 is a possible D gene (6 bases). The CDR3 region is CASSPTRGSNEKLFF. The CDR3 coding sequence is TGTGCCAGCAGCCCGACTAGGGGGTCTAATGAAAAACTGTTTTTT.